This section outlines one T cell receptor (beta chain) sequence together with its context. Within the sample, other DNA sequences also encode this same CDR3. The sample originates from a study of blood T cell repertoires in COVID-19. Profiling relied on immunoSEQ multiplex PCR, and the TCRdb table lists in-frame clones only, not all of them. The sample has fewer than 250,000 clones; 80% to 85% are singletons. Losses at the gene ends were 0 bases for V and 6 bases for J; bases not matched to a gene: 5. This CDR3 is built from 16 residues. The germline gives CDR1 SGHRS, CDR2 YFSETQ. The sequence was obtained from a human donor in a cohort sampled during active COVID-19. The sequenced material came from peripheral blood. The J gene is TRBJ2-1, the V gene TRBV5-1; TRBD2 agrees at 11 bases. CDR3 residues: CASSLDGTSGVNEQFF. DNA of the CDR3: TGCGCCAGCAGCTTGGATGGGACTAGCGGAGTCAATGAGCAGTTCTTC.